This T cell receptor beta chain was recorded in a study of beta chain features in type 1 diabetes. Study results and caveats: Within each of all four CD4+ subsets, Type 1 diabetes patients had TCRB CDR3s that were moderately but significantly shorter. Across patients, naive, central memory and Treg TCRB repertoires exhibited apparently greater similarity than was observed across healthy donors.

This clone has just a few counts. What it binds is unknown. The investigators reverse transcribed all of the isolated RNA, so they sequenced expressed TCRB transcripts. Generated by immunoSEQ multiplex PCR, the TCRdb table keeps only in-frame clones and is missing some. The sample shows about 710,000 clones, around an eighth of them seen only once. CDR3 size: 16 residues. Germline CDR1 reads GTSNPN; CDR2 reads SVGIG (reference sequence). Trimming took 3 bases from V and 2 from J, leaving 17 bases between them. The authors obtained over 98% purity in all sorted populations. V usage is TRBV30 and J usage is TRBJ1-5; D not certain. The clonotype comes from a man aged 18 to 29 with type 1 diabetes. Source material: naive CD4+ T cells from blood. CDR3 protein: CAWSPGSAGGNQPQHF. CDR3 nucleotides: TGTGCCTGGAGCCCCGGGTCAGCAGGAGGCAATCAGCCCCAGCATTTT.